The entry below describes one TCR beta chain. Antigen specificity is unknown. The CDR3 runs 13 residues. The V gene end was trimmed by 5 bases and the J gene end by 6 bases; junction bases not matched to a gene: 7. Germline CDR1 is LGHDT and CDR2 is YNNKEL (reference sequence). These data originate in a study of T cell responses to AZD1222 COVID-19 vaccine. Using immunoSEQ multiplex PCR, the repertoire was profiled, and TCRdb retains in-frame clones only, with some absent. In the table there are approximately 110,000 clones, 85% to 90% of which are singletons. Study-wide results and limits: None of the repertoires were sampled until the peak T cell response had passed.

The genes are TRBV3-1 (or the pseudogene TRBV3-2) and TRBJ2-7, with 7 bases matching TRBD2. This TCR came from an adult in good health. The sample consisted of peripheral blood, taken on day 0 of AZD1222 vaccination. The DNA of the CDR3 is TGTGCCAGCAGCTGGGGGTGGGAGGGCGAGCAGTACTTC. Its protein product is CASSWGWEGEQYF.